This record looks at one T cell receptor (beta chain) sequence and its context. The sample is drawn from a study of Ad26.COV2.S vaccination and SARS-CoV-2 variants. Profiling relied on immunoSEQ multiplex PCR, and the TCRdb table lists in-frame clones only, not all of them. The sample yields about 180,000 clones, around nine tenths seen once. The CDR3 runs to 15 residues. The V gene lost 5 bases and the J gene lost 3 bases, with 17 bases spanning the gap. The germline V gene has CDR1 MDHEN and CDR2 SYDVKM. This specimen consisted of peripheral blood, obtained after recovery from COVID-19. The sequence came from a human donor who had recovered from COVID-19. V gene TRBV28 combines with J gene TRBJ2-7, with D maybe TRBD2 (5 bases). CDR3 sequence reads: CASSTPTRGSYEQYF. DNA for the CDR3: TGTGCCAGCAGTACCCCGACAAGAGGGAGCTACGAGCAGTACTTC.